The text below deals with one T cell receptor (beta chain). What this receptor recognizes is not known. Base qualities were left out, and no much larger clone turns up one base away. TCRbeta CDR3 regions were amplified from genomic DNA by means of the immunoSEQ Assay, a bias-controlled multiplex PCR. As for the authors' bioinformatics: The number of nucleated cells in each sample was estimated by amplification of reference gene primers within the assay. To quantify the absolute abundance of each unique TCRbeta CDR3 rearrangement, sequence reads were collapsed and filtered. For each sample, productive Simpson clonality was calculated by taking the square root of Simpson's diversity index across productive rearrangements. The table comes from immuneACCESS by way of TCRdb, which keeps in-frame sequences with V and J called. Part of the clones is missing from these tables; in studies checked, under half for an unresolved V gene and the rest for unknown reasons. V and J calls and clone size are copied from that table; D and trimming were computed from the DNA. This sample gives about 57,000 clones in total; 82% of them show up just once. Roughly 8.7% of the sample is held by the ten biggest clonotypes.

The sample is drawn from a study of blood T cell repertoires in COVID-19 (dated by TCRdb to 2019 to 2021). About the investigation overall: Samples from collaborators originated in the United States, Italy and Spain and spanned both the acute and convalescent phases of COVID-19. The material from the prospective study consisted of cDNA or gDNA derived from T cells, B-cell-depleted T cells, or PBMCs. The dataset comprised deeply sampled blood TCRbeta repertoires from subjects exposed to, actively infected with, or recovered from COVID-19. The repertoires were made available in a free public database intended to serve as a resource for research on the immune response to SARS-CoV-2. Samples came from the ongoing ImmuneRACE study (first 160 participants) plus 1,254 subjects from 6 global collaborators. Sample metadata almost always included a de-identified subject ID, COVID-19 status, age in years and sex. HLA class I and class II types, where available, came from metadata supplied by the sample provider rather than from assay-based typing. The full study reports these points: How much clinical and demographic metadata was included differed by source and by participant, and the metadata was provided uncurated.

The collaborating institutions used their own protocols to collect whole blood in K2EDTA tubes. For TCRbeta analysis, collaborators shipped samples in one of three forms: frozen whole blood, isolated PBMCs, or DNA extracted from either of those sample types. The CDR3 measures 16 amino acids from cysteine to phenylalanine. The sequence is cut down to CDR3 DNA, 48 bases in frame from base 1. Per the germline V gene (reference sequence), LGHDT is the CDR1 and YNNKEL is the CDR2. The trim is 1 base for V and 2 bases for J, with a gap of 14 bases between the germline ends. The clonotype originates from a woman aged 80 or over with acute or convalescent COVID-19. The sequenced sample was peripheral blood. In this chain, TRBV3-1 (or the pseudogene TRBV3-2) is recombined with TRBJ2-5, and possibly TRBD2, on 6 matching bases. In nucleotide form, the sequence is TGTGCCAGCAGCCAAGTTTGGCCTAGCGCTCAAGAGACCCAGTACTTC. This encodes CASSQVWPSAQETQYF.